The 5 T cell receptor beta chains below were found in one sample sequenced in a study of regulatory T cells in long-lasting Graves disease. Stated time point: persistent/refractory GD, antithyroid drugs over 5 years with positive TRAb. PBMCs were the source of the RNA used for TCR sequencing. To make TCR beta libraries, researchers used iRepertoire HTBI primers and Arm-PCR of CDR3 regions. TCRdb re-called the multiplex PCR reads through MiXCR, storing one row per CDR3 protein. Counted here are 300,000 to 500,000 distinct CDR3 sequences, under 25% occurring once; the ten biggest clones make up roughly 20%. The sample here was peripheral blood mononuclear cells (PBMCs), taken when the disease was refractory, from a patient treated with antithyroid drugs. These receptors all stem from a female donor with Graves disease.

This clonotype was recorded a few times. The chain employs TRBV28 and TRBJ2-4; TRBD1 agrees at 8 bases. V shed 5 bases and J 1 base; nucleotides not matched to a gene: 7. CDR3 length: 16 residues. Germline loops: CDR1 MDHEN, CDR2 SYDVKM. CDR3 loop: CASSGDRRRAKNIQYF. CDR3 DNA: TGTGCCAGCAGTGGGGACAGGCGTCGGGCCAAAAACATTCAGTACTTC. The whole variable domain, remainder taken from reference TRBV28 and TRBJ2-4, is DVKVTQSSRYLVKRTGEKVFLECVQDMDHENMFWYRQDPGLGLRLIYFSYDVKMKEKGDIPEGYSVSREKKERFSLILESASTNQTSMYLCASSGDRRRAKNIQYFGAGTRLSVL.

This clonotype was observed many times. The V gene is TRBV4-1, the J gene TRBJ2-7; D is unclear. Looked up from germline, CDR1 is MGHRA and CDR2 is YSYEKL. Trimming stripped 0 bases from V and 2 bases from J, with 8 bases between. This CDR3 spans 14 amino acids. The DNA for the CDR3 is TGCGCCAGCAGCCAAGATCGCCAGGCCTACGAGCAGTACTTC. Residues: CASSQDRQAYEQYF.

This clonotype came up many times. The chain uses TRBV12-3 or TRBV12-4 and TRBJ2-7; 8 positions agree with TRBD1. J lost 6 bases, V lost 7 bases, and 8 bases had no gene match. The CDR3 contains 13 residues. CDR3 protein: CASNRGFRREQYF. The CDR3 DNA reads TGTGCCAGCAACAGGGGGTTCAGGCGCGAGCAGTACTTC.

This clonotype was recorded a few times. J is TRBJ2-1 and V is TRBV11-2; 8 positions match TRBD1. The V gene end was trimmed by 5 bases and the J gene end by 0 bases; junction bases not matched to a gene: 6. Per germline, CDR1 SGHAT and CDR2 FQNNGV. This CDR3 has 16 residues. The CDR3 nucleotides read TGTGCCAGCAGCCGGACAGGGCCTAGCTCCTACAATGAGCAGTTCTTC. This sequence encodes CASSRTGPSSYNEQFF.

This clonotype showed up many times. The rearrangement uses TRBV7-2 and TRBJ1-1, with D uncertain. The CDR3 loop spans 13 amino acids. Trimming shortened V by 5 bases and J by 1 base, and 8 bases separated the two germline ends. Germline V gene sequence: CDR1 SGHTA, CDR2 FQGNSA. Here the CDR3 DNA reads TGTGCCAGCAGCGGCCGATGGAACACTGAAGCTTTCTTT. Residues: CASSGRWNTEAFF.